A single sample gave rise to the 9 T cell receptor beta chains below, sequenced in a study of identical twins. TCRdb itself ran the 5' RACE reads through MiXCR, one entry per CDR3 protein. Here the sample spans some 1,600,000 distinct CDR3 sequences, about 32% being singletons. The source material was cord blood. These receptors all come from a newborn girl in good health.

This clonotype was seen repeatedly, ten times or more. This chain links TRBV28 with TRBJ2-7, with 11 bases aligning to TRBD1. CDR3 length equals 15 residues. The V gene's germline CDR1 is MDHEN and CDR2 SYDVKM. V lost 2 bases and J lost 3; bases outside the gene matches: 3. The DNA of the CDR3 is TGTGCCAGCAGTTTAGGGGGGACAGGGGGCTACGAGCAGTACTTC. Residues: CASSLGGTGGYEQYF.

In this sample, this clonotype turned up a few times. CDR3 protein: CSARSSGGLEETQYF. CDR3 DNA sequence: TGCAGTGCTAGGTCCAGCGGGGGGTTAGAGGAGACCCAGTACTTC. The V call is TRBV20-1, the J call TRBJ2-5; 9 bases fit TRBD2. Germline lookup yields CDR1 DFQATT and CDR2 SNEGSKA (reference sequence). There are 15 residues in the CDR3. J was trimmed by 5 bases and V by 3 bases; bases with no gene match: 10.

The table lists this clonotype with a few counts. The chain links TRBV10-3 to TRBJ1-5, with a tentative D call TRBD1 (6 bases). The V gene lost 3 bases and the J gene lost 6 bases, with 15 bases spanning the gap. From germline, CDR1 is ENHRY and CDR2 SYGVKD. The CDR3 loop spans 15 amino acids. CDR3 nucleotide sequence: TGTGCCATCAGTGAAGAGGGGACAAAAAGTCAGCCCCAGCATTTT. Translation gives CAISEEGTKSQPQHF.

A few counts support this clonotype. The gene calls are TRBV7-2 and TRBJ2-2, with D hard to call. Germline loops: CDR1 SGHTA, CDR2 FQGNSA. The length of the CDR3 is 14 residues. Trimming stripped 1 base from V and 3 bases from J, with 6 bases between. In nucleotides, the CDR3 is TGTGCCAGCAGCTTAGTGCCGCACACCGGGGAGCTGTTTTTT. Translating it yields CASSLVPHTGELFF.

V is TRBV20-1 and J is TRBJ2-4, with D perhaps matching TRBD2 (5 bases). The J call may be incorrect, as the DNA end agrees better with TRBJ2-7. Germline assignment: CDR1 DFQATT and CDR2 SNEGSKA (reference sequence). The CDR3 length is 12 residues. CDR3 region: CSASFEGYEQYF. Here the CDR3 DNA reads TGCAGTGCTAGTTTTGAGGGCTACGAGCAGTACTTC.

The chain carries TRBV2 and TRBJ1-5; D is ambiguous. V gave up 4 bases and J gave up 8 bases, with 12 bases separating them. The V gene's germline CDR1 is SNHLY and CDR2 FYNNEI. This CDR3 has 13 residues. As DNA, the CDR3 is TGTGCCAGCAGTGGAAGGCTGCCAAAGCCCCAGCATTTT. Translating it yields CASSGRLPKPQHF.

The chain links TRBV3-1 to TRBJ2-5, with D possibly TRBD1 on 5 matching bases. Germline CDR1 LGHDT, CDR2 YNNKEL (reference sequence). There are 16 residues in the CDR3. Trimming pared 0 bases from V and 11 bases from J, leaving 22 bases between. CDR3: CASSQERQGEYNEQYF. In DNA, the CDR3 is TGTGCCAGCAGCCAAGAGCGGCAGGGTGAATACAATGAGCAGTACTTC.

This clonotype showed up just a few times. The V and J genes are TRBV19 and TRBJ2-1; D could derive from TRBD1 or TRBD2 (5 bases each). In germline, CDR1 is LNHDA, CDR2 SQIVND (reference sequence). The CDR3 covers 13 residues. V lost 9 bases, J lost 2 bases, and 11 bases lay in between. The CDR3 DNA sequence: TGTGCCAGCGATATGGGACCCTACAATGAGCAGTTCTTC. It specifies CASDMGPYNEQFF.

Points on this clonotype: The junction departs from germline at one end; a sequencing error may be responsible. This chain uses TRBV5-8 with TRBJ2-7; D is possibly TRBD1 or TRBD2 (5 bases each). CDR1 and CDR2 from the germline V gene are SGHTS and YDEGEE. CDR3 length: 13 residues. CDR3 residues: CASSFRGSCEQYF. CDR3 sequence (DNA): TGTGCCAGCAGCTTTCGGGGCTCCTGCGAGCAGTACTTC. The full variable domain, its missing parts supplied by reference TRBV5-8 and TRBJ2-7, is EAGVTQSPTHLIKTRGQQATLRCSPISGHTSVYWYQQALGLGLQFLLWYDEGEERNRGNFPPRFSGRQFPNYSSELNVNALELEDSALYLCASSFRGSCEQYFGPGTRLTVT.